This is a list of T cell receptor beta chains from one sample in a study of control samples from healthy donors and cancer patients. The protocol was immunoSEQ multiplex PCR, while the TCRdb copy is restricted to in-frame clones and leaves out a portion. The table includes about 59,000 clones, about 87% detected once. The sample taken for sequencing was PBMCs. These receptors all stem from a woman in her sixties with lung cancer. Each CDR3 is given with its conserved first and last residue. A D gene is named only where the DNA matches it firmly. Clone size is given for some rows only: seen once, a few or many times, or a class if the clone is expanded.

NA,TRBV5-1,TRBD2,TRBJ2-1,CASRRTSGSEGEQFF,TGCGCCAGCAGGCGGACTAGCGGGAGCGAGGGTGAGCAGTTCTTC
NA,TRBV19,NA,TRBJ1-5,CASSIALTAGNQPQHF,TGTGCCAGTAGTATAGCCCTGACAGCGGGGAATCAGCCCCAGCATTTT
NA,TRBV3-1/TRBV3-2,NA,TRBJ1-4,CASSQATVVSEKLFF,TGTGCCAGCAGCCAAGCGACAGTCGTCTCCGAAAAACTGTTTTTT
NA,TRBV15,TRBD1,TRBJ1-2,CATSRDQARGSGYTF,TGTGCCACCAGCAGAGATCAAGCCAGGGGGTCTGGCTACACCTTC
NA,TRBV6-1,NA,TRBJ2-1,CASSDVHRTEQFF,TGTGCCAGCAGTGACGTCCACCGGACAGAGCAGTTCTTC
NA,TRBV7-9,TRBD1,TRBJ1-2,CASSNFGQGDYGYTF,TGTGCCAGCAGCAACTTCGGACAGGGGGACTATGGCTACACCTTC
NA,TRBV7-3,NA,TRBJ2-3,CASSLTRVDTQYF,TGTGCCAGCAGCTTAACCCGGGTAGATACGCAGTATTTT
NA,TRBV11-2,NA,TRBJ1-1,CASSLGTNEAFF,TGTGCCAGCAGCTTAGGGACCAATGAGGCTTTCTTT
NA,TRBV10-3,NA,TRBJ2-7,CAISEPRGSYEQYF,TGTGCCATCAGTGAGCCTCGTGGCTCCTACGAGCAGTACTTC
NA,TRBV10-2,TRBD2,TRBJ2-3,CASSERWGGRVSTDTQYF,TGCGCCAGCAGTGAGAGGTGGGGCGGGAGGGTTAGCACAGATACGCAGTATTTT
NA,TRBV7-8,NA,TRBJ2-7,CASSLVHISYEQYF,TGTGCCAGCAGCTTAGTTCACATCTCCTACGAGCAGTACTTC
NA,TRBV28,TRBD2,TRBJ2-1,CASFGGGAGYNEQFF,TGTGCCAGCTTTGGAGGAGGAGCGGGGTACAATGAGCAGTTCTTC
NA,TRBV5-1,TRBD1,TRBJ1-3,CASSPQGTGNTIYF,TGCGCCAGCAGCCCACAGGGGACTGGAAACACCATATATTTT
NA,TRBV13,TRBD1,TRBJ2-1,CASRRQGKSNEQFF,TGTGCCAGCAGGAGACAGGGGAAGAGCAATGAGCAGTTCTTC
NA,TRBV3-1/TRBV3-2,TRBD1,TRBJ1-6,CASSHRTGNSPLHF,TGTGCCAGCAGCCACCGGACAGGGAATTCACCCCTCCACTTT
NA,TRBV27,NA,TRBJ2-7,CASSFLNRNEQYF,TGTGCCAGCAGTTTTCTGAACAGGAACGAGCAGTACTTC
NA,TRBV15,TRBD2,TRBJ2-1,CATSPGLAEYNEQFF,TGTGCCACCAGCCCGGGACTAGCCGAGTACAATGAGCAGTTCTTC
NA,TRBV10-2,TRBD2,TRBJ2-1,CASSRLAGAKDEQFF,TGCGCCAGCAGCAGACTAGCGGGAGCTAAGGATGAGCAGTTCTTC
NA,TRBV6-4,TRBD1,TRBJ2-2,CASSADRVGGELFF,TGTGCCAGCAGTGCGGACAGGGTTGGCGGGGAGCTGTTTTTT
NA,TRBV3-1/TRBV3-2,NA,TRBJ2-1,CASSRRDPRRNEQFF,TGTGCCAGCAGCCGCCGGGACCCCAGACGCAATGAGCAGTTCTTC
once,TRBV6-4,TRBD1,TRBJ2-5,CASSESGQATGTQYF,TGTGCCAGCAGTGAGTCGGGACAGGCCACAGGGACCCAGTACTTC
NA,TRBV3-1/TRBV3-2,NA,TRBJ1-1,CASSQGVGGTEAFF,TGTGCCAGCAGCCAAGGGGTTGGGGGCACTGAAGCTTTCTTT
NA,TRBV28,NA,TRBJ1-5,CASSFSNQPQHF,TGTGCCAGCAGTTTCAGCAATCAGCCCCAGCATTTT
NA,TRBV5-1,TRBD1,TRBJ1-1,CAGHPDRGTEAFF,TGCGCCGGGCACCCGGACAGGGGAACTGAAGCTTTCTTT
NA,TRBV6-5,NA,TRBJ2-3,CASSFAGTSTDTQYF,TGTGCCAGCAGTTTCGCCGGGACTAGCACAGATACGCAGTATTTT
NA,TRBV6-4,TRBD2,TRBJ2-3,CASSEAGTSGGTSTDTQYF,TGTGCCAGCAGTGAGGCCGGGACTAGCGGGGGAACGAGCACAGATACGCAGTATTTT
NA,TRBV15,NA,TRBJ1-2,CATSILRDQGHGYTF,TGTGCCACCAGCATTCTCCGGGACCAGGGCCATGGCTACACCTTC
NA,TRBV7-8,NA,TRBJ2-7,CASSEHSYEQYF,TGTGCCAGCAGCGAGCACTCCTACGAGCAGTACTTC
once,TRBV3-1/TRBV3-2,NA,TRBJ2-5,CASSQGGAEETQYF,TGTGCCAGCAGCCAAGGTGGCGCAGAAGAGACCCAGTACTTC
few,TRBV3-1/TRBV3-2,NA,TRBJ2-7,CASSQDSRAVNSYEQYF,TGTGCCAGCAGCCAAGATTCGCGAGCGGTGAACTCCTACGAGCAGTACTTC
NA,TRBV2,TRBD2,TRBJ2-1,CASCLAGYNEQFF,TGTGCCAGCTGCTTAGCGGGTTACAATGAGCAGTTCTTC
NA,TRBV27,NA,TRBJ1-4,CASSDHWNEKLFF,TGTGCCAGCAGCGACCATTGGAATGAAAAACTGTTTTTT
few,TRBV7-9,TRBD2,TRBJ2-1,CASSLALAGTYNEQFF,TGTGCCAGCAGCTTAGCCCTAGCGGGGACCTACAATGAGCAGTTCTTC
NA,TRBV7-6,NA,TRBJ1-4,CASSLAEMTNEKLFF,TGTGCCAGCAGCTTGGCTGAAATGACTAATGAAAAACTGTTTTTT
NA,TRBV28,NA,TRBJ1-1,CASSLMEWSGYRTEAFF,TGTGCCAGCAGTTTAATGGAGTGGTCAGGGTACCGCACTGAAGCTTTCTTT
few,TRBV19,NA,TRBJ2-7,CASSPRGGHHEQYF,TGTGCCAGTAGTCCCCGTGGGGGGCATCACGAGCAGTACTTC
NA,TRBV5-1,NA,TRBJ2-5,CANPLPGPEETQYF,TGCGCCAACCCTCTCCCCGGGCCGGAGGAGACCCAGTACTTC
NA,TRBV29-1,TRBD1,TRBJ1-2,CSVWTGNYGYTF,TGCAGCGTTTGGACAGGCAACTATGGCTACACCTTC
NA,TRBV7-3,TRBD2,TRBJ2-3,CASSRLAGSTDTQYF,TGTGCCAGCAGCCGACTAGCGGGAAGCACAGATACGCAGTATTTT
few,TRBV5-1,NA,TRBJ2-2,CASSLLGVNTGELFF,TGCGCCAGCAGCTTACTGGGCGTTAACACCGGGGAGCTGTTTTTT
NA,TRBV5-1,NA,TRBJ2-1,CARRVEADFYNEQFF,TGCGCCAGGAGAGTGGAAGCTGATTTCTACAATGAGCAGTTCTTC
NA,TRBV7-9,NA,TRBJ1-1,CASSLEAGNTEAFF,TGTGCCAGCAGCTTAGAGGCGGGGAACACTGAAGCTTTCTTT
NA,TRBV9,TRBD2,TRBJ2-1,CASSPGTSGPFEQFF,TGTGCCAGCAGCCCAGGGACTAGCGGACCTTTTGAGCAGTTCTTC
NA,TRBV25-1,TRBD1,TRBJ1-2,CASSDNRGFMYGYTF,TGTGCCAGCAGTGACAACAGGGGATTTATGTATGGCTACACCTTC
once,TRBV5-1,NA,TRBJ1-2,CASSAQNYGYTF,TGCGCCAGCAGCGCTCAGAACTATGGCTACACCTTC
NA,TRBV9,NA,TRBJ1-3,CASSVAWGGAGNTIYF,TGTGCCAGCAGCGTAGCGTGGGGAGGTGCTGGAAACACCATATATTTT
NA,TRBV5-1,NA,TRBJ2-7,CASSPSEDSSYEQYF,TGCGCCAGCAGCCCAAGTGAGGACTCCTCCTACGAGCAGTACTTC
NA,TRBV18,NA,TRBJ2-7,CASSPRQVRSDEQYF,TGTGCCAGCTCACCAAGACAGGTCAGGTCAGACGAGCAGTACTTC
NA,TRBV7-2,NA,TRBJ1-5,CASSSGRRAQPQHF,TGTGCCAGCAGCTCGGGACGACGGGCTCAGCCCCAGCATTTT
once,TRBV5-1,TRBD1,TRBJ1-2,CASSFQMTGKLGYTF,TGCGCCAGCAGCTTCCAAATGACAGGGAAACTTGGCTACACCTTC
NA,TRBV5-1,NA,TRBJ2-5,CASSLVASGETQYF,TGCGCCAGCAGCTTGGTAGCCTCCGGGGAGACCCAGTACTTC
NA,TRBV12-3/TRBV12-4,TRBD1,TRBJ1-2,CASSISTGGYTF,TGTGCCAGCAGTATCTCGACAGGGGGCTACACCTTC
NA,TRBV5-4,NA,TRBJ1-1,CASSSFQGEGTEAFF,TGTGCCAGCAGCTCATTCCAGGGTGAAGGCACTGAAGCTTTCTTT
NA,TRBV12-3/TRBV12-4,NA,TRBJ1-5,CASSFGGNQPQHF,TGTGCCAGCAGTTTCGGGGGCAATCAGCCCCAGCATTTT
NA,TRBV27,NA,TRBJ1-6,CASSPSYNSPLHF,TGTGCCAGCAGTCCGTCCTATAATTCACCCCTCCACTTT
NA,TRBV3-1/TRBV3-2,NA,TRBJ2-7,CASSQANRGYEQYF,TGTGCCAGCAGCCAAGCCAACCGGGGCTACGAGCAGTACTTC
NA,TRBV19,NA,TRBJ1-5,CASSIDRGNQPQHF,TGTGCCAGTAGTATAGATCGTGGGAATCAGCCCCAGCATTTT
NA,TRBV30,NA,TRBJ2-7,CAWSRRAPYEQYF,TGTGCCTGGAGTCGGAGGGCCCCCTACGAGCAGTACTTC
NA,TRBV27,NA,TRBJ2-7,CASSLGARGYEQYF,TGTGCCAGCAGTTTAGGGGCCAGGGGCTACGAGCAGTACTTC
NA,TRBV24-1,NA,TRBJ2-1,CATSDSTAVQPYNEQFF,TGTGCCACCAGTGATTCGACTGCTGTTCAGCCATACAATGAGCAGTTCTTC